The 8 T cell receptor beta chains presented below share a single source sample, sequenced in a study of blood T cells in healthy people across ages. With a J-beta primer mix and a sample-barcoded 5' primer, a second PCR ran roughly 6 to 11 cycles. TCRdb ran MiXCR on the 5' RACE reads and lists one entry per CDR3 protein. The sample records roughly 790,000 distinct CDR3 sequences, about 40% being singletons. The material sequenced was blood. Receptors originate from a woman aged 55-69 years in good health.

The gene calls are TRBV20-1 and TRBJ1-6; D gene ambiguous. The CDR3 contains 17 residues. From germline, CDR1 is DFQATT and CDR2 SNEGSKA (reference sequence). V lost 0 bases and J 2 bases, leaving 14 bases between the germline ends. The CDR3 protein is CSARDLSSEPYNSPLHF. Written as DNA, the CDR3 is TGCAGTGCTAGAGATCTATCTAGTGAGCCCTATAATTCACCCCTCCACTTT.

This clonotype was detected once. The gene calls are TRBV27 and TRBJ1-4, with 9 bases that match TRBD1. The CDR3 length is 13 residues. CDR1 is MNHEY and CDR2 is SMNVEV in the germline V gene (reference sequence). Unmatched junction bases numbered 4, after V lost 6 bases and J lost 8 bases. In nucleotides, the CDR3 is TGTGCCAGCAGCAGACAGGGGGACGAAAAACTGTTTTTT. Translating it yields CASSRQGDEKLFF.

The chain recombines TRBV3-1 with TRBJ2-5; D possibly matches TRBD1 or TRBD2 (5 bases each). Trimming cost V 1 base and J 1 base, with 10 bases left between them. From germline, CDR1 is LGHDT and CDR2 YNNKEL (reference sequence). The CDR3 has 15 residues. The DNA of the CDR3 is TGTGCCAGCAGCCAAGTTTCTGGGGGCCAAGAGACCCAGTACTTC. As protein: CASSQVSGGQETQYF.

The CDR3 loop is CSANLQETQYF. CDR3 DNA: TGCAGTGCTAACCTCCAAGAGACCCAGTACTTC. This chain links TRBV20-1 with TRBJ2-5; D unresolved. V lost 4 bases and J 1 base, leaving 4 bases between the germline ends. The length of the CDR3 is 11 residues. Germline V gives CDR1 DFQATT, CDR2 SNEGSKA (reference sequence).

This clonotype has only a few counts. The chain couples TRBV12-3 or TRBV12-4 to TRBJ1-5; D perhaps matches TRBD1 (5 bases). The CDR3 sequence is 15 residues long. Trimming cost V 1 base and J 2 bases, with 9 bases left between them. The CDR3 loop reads CASSLGGTGNQPQHF. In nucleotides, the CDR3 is TGTGCCAGCAGTTTAGGGGGGACGGGCAATCAGCCCCAGCATTTT.

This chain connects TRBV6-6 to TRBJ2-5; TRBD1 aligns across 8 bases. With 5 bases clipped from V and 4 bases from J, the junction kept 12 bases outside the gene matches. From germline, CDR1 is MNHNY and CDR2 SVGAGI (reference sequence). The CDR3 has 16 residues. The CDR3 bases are TGTGCCAGCAGTGACATCAGGGGGCTTAGGTTAGAGACCCAGTACTTC. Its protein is CASSDIRGLRLETQYF.

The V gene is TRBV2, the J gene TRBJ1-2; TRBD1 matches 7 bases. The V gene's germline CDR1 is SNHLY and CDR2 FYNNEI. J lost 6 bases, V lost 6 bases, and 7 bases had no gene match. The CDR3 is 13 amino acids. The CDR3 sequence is CASSADRVHGYTF. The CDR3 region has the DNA TGTGCCAGCAGCGCAGACAGGGTTCATGGCTACACCTTC.

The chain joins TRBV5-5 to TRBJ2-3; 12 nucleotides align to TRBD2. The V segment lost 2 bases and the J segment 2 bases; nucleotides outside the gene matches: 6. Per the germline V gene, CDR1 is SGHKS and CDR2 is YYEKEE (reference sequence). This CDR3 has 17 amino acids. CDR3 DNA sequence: TGTGCCAGCAGCTTCTCTGGACTAGCGGGGATCACAGATACGCAGTATTTT. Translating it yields CASSFSGLAGITDTQYF.